This T cell receptor (beta chain) appears in the sequencing data of a study of siplizumab effects on memory and regulatory T cells. Study-level points and caveats: For mappable alloreactive CD4+ clones, the mean Treg-derived fraction was about 69% with siplizumab and 25% to 30% in controls. Whether proliferating Tregs in siplizumab cultures suppress was not functionally confirmed.

Comment on this clone: The antigen is unknown.

Assays examined 90,000 to 100,000 TCR templates per sample. Data came from immunoSEQ multiplex PCR; TCRdb stores just in-frame clones and leaves some out. This sample has 20,000 to 30,000 clones, with roughly 88% found just once. Sequenced unstimulated subsets in three donor pairs: CD4+ naive, CD4+ memory, CD8+ naive, CD8+ effector memory, CD8+ TEMRA. Source material: memory CD4+ T cells sorted from blood. This TCR came from a human donor in good health.

This CDR3 reads CASSPQRVNTEAFF. In DNA form, the CDR3 reads TGTGCCAGCTCACCACAACGAGTGAACACTGAAGCTTTCTTT. V gene TRBV18 combines with J gene TRBJ1-1; D gene uncertain. The germline gives CDR1 KGHSH, CDR2 LQKENI. With 1 base removed from V and 0 bases from J, the gap between germline ends came to 6 bases. This CDR3 has 14 residues.